These 26 T cell receptor beta chains originate from one sample sequenced in a study of blood T cells in healthy people across ages. A sample-barcoded 5' primer and a J-beta primer mix were used in a second PCR of roughly 7 to 12 cycles. TCRdb used MiXCR to reprocess the 5' RACE reads, holding one entry per CDR3 protein. The sample has 1,500,000 or so distinct CDR3 sequences; about 45% are singletons. Input material: blood. The receptors originated from a woman aged 18-35 years in good health.

The chain links TRBV5-1 to TRBJ2-1, with TRBD1 as a possible D gene (6 bases). This CDR3 is built from 14 residues. V was pared by 5 bases and J by 3 bases, with 12 bases between. CDR1 is SGHRS and CDR2 is YFSETQ in the germline V gene. CDR3 in DNA: TGCGCCAGCAGGCCCGGGACAAACTACAATGAGCAGTTCTTC. It is translated as CASRPGTNYNEQFF.

This clonotype was picked up a small number of times. V and J are TRBV29-1 and TRBJ2-3; 14 positions match TRBD2. The trim removed 7 bases at V and 5 bases at J, leaving 8 bases unmatched. The CDR3 consists of 15 residues. Germline values: CDR1 SQVTM, CDR2 ANQGSEA. DNA for the CDR3: TGCAGCGGGGGGGGACTAGCGGGAGTCGGAGATACGCAGTATTTT. Translating it yields CSGGGLAGVGDTQYF.

The chain employs TRBV25-1 and TRBJ2-1; 10 nucleotides agree with TRBD2. The germline V gene has CDR1 MGHDK and CDR2 SYGVNS. V trimming: 4 bases; J trimming: 5 bases; junction bases outside the gene matches: 5. The CDR3 runs to 15 residues. The CDR3 protein is CASSATSGNDNEQFF. The CDR3 bases are TGTGCCAGCAGTGCCACTAGCGGGAATGACAATGAGCAGTTCTTC.

This clonotype was found a few times. The CDR3 bases are TGTGCCAGCAGCCAAGAACAAGGGTCACCCTACGAGCAGTACTTC. This encodes CASSQEQGSPYEQYF. V usage is TRBV4-2 and J usage is TRBJ2-7; D ambiguous. V dropped 0 bases and J dropped 2 bases, with 11 bases sitting between them. The CDR3 is made up of 15 amino acids. CDR1 LGHNA and CDR2 YNFKEQ come from the germline V gene.

This clonotype occurred a few times. The chain employs TRBV12-3 or TRBV12-4 and TRBJ2-3; D possibly matches TRBD1 or TRBD2 (5 bases each). Trimming pared 7 bases from V and 2 bases from J, leaving 19 bases between. The CDR3 is made up of 16 amino acids. CDR3 residues: CASTGAYLGYTDTQYF. The DNA for the CDR3 is TGTGCCAGCACCGGGGCCTACCTGGGGTACACAGATACGCAGTATTTT.

The chain links TRBV20-1 to TRBJ1-4, with D possibly matching TRBD1 (6 bases). The length of the CDR3 is 13 residues. Germline V gene data show CDR1 as DFQATT and CDR2 as SNEGSKA (reference sequence). V lost 0 bases and J 6 bases, leaving 8 bases between the germline ends. The CDR3 nucleotides read TGCAGTGCTAGAGATAACAGGGATGAAAAACTGTTTTTT. Protein product: CSARDNRDEKLFF.

There are a few counts of this clonotype. The DNA for the CDR3 is TGTGCCAGCAGCGTAGTTGGCGAGGGTACTGCTAACTATGGCTACACCTTC. It codes for CASSVVGEGTANYGYTF. V and J are TRBV9 and TRBJ1-2; D remains ambiguous. V lost 0 bases, J lost 0 bases, and 15 bases lay in between. The CDR3 totals 17 residues. Germline V CDR1 and CDR2: SGDLS, YYNGEE. The entire variable domain, with the rest obtained from reference TRBV9 and TRBJ1-2, is as follows: DSGVTQTPKHLITATGQRVTLRCSPRSGDLSVYWYQQSLDQGLQFLIQYYNGEERAKGNILERFSAQQFPDLHSELNLSSLELGDSALYFCASSVVGEGTANYGYTFGSGTRLTVV.

The chain joins TRBV20-1 to TRBJ2-1; 8 bases map to TRBD1. There are 15 residues in the CDR3. CDR1 and CDR2 from the germline V gene are DFQATT and SNEGSKA (reference sequence). With 6 bases clipped from V and 4 bases from J, the junction kept 11 bases outside the gene matches. The DNA of the CDR3 is TGCAGTGCGTCCAGCAGGGGGCGGGTATACAATGAGCAGTTCTTC. It translates to CSASSRGRVYNEQFF.

The genes are TRBV7-9 and TRBJ2-4, with 13 bases aligning to TRBD2. The end of the DNA fits TRBJ2-7 better, so the J call may be wrong. Germline assignment: CDR1 SEHNR and CDR2 FQNEAQ (reference sequence). CDR3 length equals 16 residues. CDR3 coding DNA: TGTGCCAGCAGCTTACCCGGGACTAGCGGGAACTACGAGCAGTACTTC. Translating gives CASSLPGTSGNYEQYF.

In its sample, this clonotype was seen a few times. This chain links TRBV5-5 with TRBJ1-4; maybe TRBD1 (6 bases). V was pared by 4 bases and J by 8 bases, with 18 bases between. The germline V gene has CDR1 SGHKS and CDR2 YYEKEE (reference sequence). This CDR3 is 15 amino acids long. In nucleotides, the CDR3 is TGTGCCAGCAGCCGGTGGCAGGGGAGAGAAGAAAAACTGTTTTTT. This gives the protein CASSRWQGREEKLFF.

This clonotype appeared once. The junction shows a germline mismatch at one end, possibly a read error. The J gene is TRBJ2-5, the V gene TRBV2; 7 bases agree with TRBD1. CDR1 and CDR2 (germline): SNHLY, FYNNEI. The CDR3 runs 14 residues. CDR3 nucleotide sequence: TGTGCCAGCAGACAACAGGGGTACCACGAGACCCAGTACTTC. It translates to CASRQQGYHETQYF. Full variable domain (missing parts from reference TRBV2 and TRBJ2-5): EPEVTQTPSHQVTQMGQEVILRCVPISNHLYFYWYRQILGQKVEFLVSFYNNEISEKSEIFDDQFSVERPDGSNFTLKIRSTKLEDSAMYFCASRQQGYHETQYFGPGTRLLVL.

V gene TRBV2 combines with J gene TRBJ1-2; D perhaps matches TRBD1 (5 bases). The CDR3 sequence is 12 residues long. Between the trimmed V and J ends, which lost 7 bases and 8 bases, there was a span of 14 bases. CDR1 is SNHLY, CDR2 FYNNEI, per germline. This CDR3 reads CASIFQGSGYTF. In DNA, the CDR3 is TGTGCCAGCATCTTCCAGGGTTCCGGCTACACCTTC.

J is TRBJ2-1 and V is TRBV20-1; the D gene could be TRBD1 or TRBD2 (5 bases each). V was pared by 0 bases and J by 6 bases, with 15 bases between. Germline V gives CDR1 DFQATT, CDR2 SNEGSKA (reference sequence). The CDR3 extends over 15 amino acids. In nucleotides, the CDR3 is TGCAGTGCTAGAGATCGGGCCCGTGGGGGCAATGAGCAGTTCTTC. It yields the protein CSARDRARGGNEQFF.

This chain connects TRBV20-1 to TRBJ2-1; TRBD2 matches 8 bases. J was trimmed by 8 bases and V by 2 bases; bases with no gene match: 11. This CDR3 comprises 15 residues. The germline V gene encodes CDR1 DFQATT and CDR2 SNEGSKA (reference sequence). The CDR3 here is CSARPSGSNWDEQFF. The CDR3 DNA is TGCAGTGCTAGACCCAGCGGGAGTAATTGGGATGAGCAGTTCTTC.

This clonotype has a handful of counts. The chain uses TRBV13 and TRBJ1-2; D not resolved. CDR1 PRHDT and CDR2 FYEKMQ come from the germline V gene (reference sequence). This CDR3 spans 13 amino acids. V was pared by 2 bases and J by 1 base, with 5 bases between. CDR3 nucleotide sequence: TGTGCCAGCAGCTTATACGATAACTATGGCTACACCTTC. As protein: CASSLYDNYGYTF.

V and J are TRBV6-6 and TRBJ1-6; no clear D gene. Trimming pared 1 base from V and 1 base from J, leaving 8 bases between. CDR1 and CDR2 from the germline V gene are MNHNY and SVGAGI (reference sequence). This CDR3 spans 16 amino acids. The CDR3 loop is CASSYWVRSYNSPLHF. Here the CDR3 DNA reads TGTGCCAGCAGTTACTGGGTTAGGTCCTATAATTCACCCCTCCACTTT.

This chain uses TRBV6-5 with TRBJ2-1; 11 bases match TRBD1. Trimming cost V 6 bases and J 5 bases; bases outside gene matches: 3. This CDR3 has 14 amino acids. The germline gives CDR1 MNHEY, CDR2 SVGAGI. The CDR3 spells CASRGTGGDNEQFF. The CDR3 region has the DNA TGTGCCAGCAGAGGGACAGGGGGAGACAATGAGCAGTTCTTC.

A few counts support this clonotype. V usage is TRBV27 and J usage is TRBJ2-6; no definite D call. The CDR3 runs to 17 residues. From germline, CDR1 is MNHEY and CDR2 SMNVEV (reference sequence). V was cut by 4 bases and J by 2 bases, with 15 bases left in between. CDR3 in DNA: TGTGCCAGCAGTTCTGGGCCGACTTGGGCTGGGGCCAACGTCCTGACTTTC. Protein: CASSSGPTWAGANVLTF.

The rearrangement links TRBV6-1 to TRBJ1-2; no clear D gene. Trimming stripped 5 bases from V and 8 bases from J, with 12 bases between. Germline V CDR1 and CDR2: MNHNS, SASEGT. This CDR3 has 12 amino acids. CDR3 DNA: TGTGCCAGCAGTAACCAACACTGGGGCTACACCTTC. This encodes CASSNQHWGYTF.

The chain links TRBV28 to TRBJ2-4; 10 nucleotides agree with TRBD1. The DNA end favors TRBJ2-7, so the J call may be wrong. The CDR3 loop spans 17 amino acids. Germline CDR1 is MDHEN and CDR2 is SYDVKM. CDR3 sequence reads: CASSFRFMGQGSHEQYF. The DNA for the CDR3 is TGTGCCAGCAGTTTTAGATTTATGGGACAGGGGTCCCACGAGCAGTACTTC.

The chain has TRBV7-8 and TRBJ2-3, with D perhaps assigned TRBD1 or TRBD2 (5 bases each). Germline CDR1 is SGHVS and CDR2 is FQNEAQ. Trimming left V 4 bases short and J 1 base short, with 21 bases between. This CDR3 region has 18 residues. CDR3 sequence (DNA): TGTGCCAGCAGCTCCCCGGGTCTCGGGGCACCCGGCACAGATACGCAGTATTTT. Encoded protein: CASSSPGLGAPGTDTQYF.

This clonotype was found a few times. The chain recombines TRBV7-6 with TRBJ2-5; maybe TRBD1 (5 bases). This CDR3 has 14 amino acids. The germline V and J ends were trimmed by 4 bases and 3 bases, with 12 bases remaining between them. Germline CDR1 reads SGHVS; CDR2 reads FNYEAQ. The CDR3 sequence is CASSSHLQEETQYF. The DNA for the CDR3 is TGTGCCAGCAGCTCGCACCTACAGGAAGAGACCCAGTACTTC.

The sample holds a few counts of this clonotype. The chain joins TRBV2 to TRBJ2-1, with 10 bases that match TRBD1. The CDR3 sequence is 14 residues long. V lost 7 bases to trimming and J lost 9 bases; unmatched junction nucleotides: 9. Germline V gene lookup returns CDR1 SNHLY and CDR2 FYNNEI. In DNA, the CDR3 is TGTGCCAGCAACCCCGGGACAGGGGTTTTTGAGCAGTTCTTC. Translating gives CASNPGTGVFEQFF.

This clonotype has more than one count but fewer than ten. This chain links TRBV27 with TRBJ2-1; 12 bases agree with TRBD2. The V gene's germline CDR1 is MNHEY and CDR2 SMNVEV (reference sequence). This CDR3 comprises 15 residues. V lost 7 bases to trimming and J lost 7 bases; unmatched junction nucleotides: 8. CDR3 loop: CASTLAGGPKNEQFF. The CDR3 nucleotides are TGTGCCAGCACCCTAGCGGGAGGGCCGAAAAATGAGCAGTTCTTC.

The V and J genes are TRBV20-1 and TRBJ1-2, with D hard to call. V was clipped by 5 bases and J by 4 bases, with 8 bases between them. The CDR3 runs to 11 residues. Germline V lookup: CDR1 DFQATT, CDR2 SNEGSKA (reference sequence). The CDR3 DNA reads as TGCAGTGCTTTGGACGGCTATGGCTACACCTTC. Protein: CSALDGYGYTF.

The sample holds a few counts of this clonotype. The CDR3 reads CASSQDGQAAYEQYF. The CDR3, as DNA: TGTGCCAGCAGCCAAGACGGCCAAGCAGCCTACGAGCAGTACTTC. The J gene is TRBJ2-7, the V gene TRBV4-2; no definite D call. Germline CDR1 is LGHNA and CDR2 is YNFKEQ. V was clipped by 0 bases and J by 2 bases, with 11 bases between them. This CDR3 comprises 15 residues.